These 24 T cell receptor beta chains originate from one sample sequenced in a study of shared clonotypes between healthy human individuals (TCRdb year 2020). Library prep was done by the immunoSEQ multiplex PCR assay. In its TCRdb copy, this immuneACCESS table keeps in-frame sequences only and misses some clones. Where compared with another copy, unresolved V genes explain less than half of these, and the others have no known cause. Across this sample there are approximately 2.1 million clones, with over 90% seen only once. Jointly, the top ten make up about 0.41% of the sample. Sequencing was done on a sample of naive CD4+ T cells from PBMCs. The sample's cell subset or site label is to be understood as: CD45RA+ positively selected. Receptors originate from a young man in good health. Some clones in this sample may be carry-over from other donors' samples.

The chain couples TRBV30 to TRBJ2-5; weak D call: TRBD2 (5 bases). The J call is in doubt because the DNA end fits TRBJ2-7 better. Germline loops: CDR1 GTSNPN, CDR2 SVGIG (reference sequence). This CDR3 region has 14 residues. CDR3 in amino acids: CAWTAEIGAYEQYF. In DNA form, the CDR3 reads TGTGCCTGGACGGCGGAGATCGGGGCCTACGAGCAGTACTTC.

The rearrangement uses TRBV6-1 and TRBJ2-1; D is ambiguous. Germline V gene sequence: CDR1 MNHNS, CDR2 SASEGT. Between the trimmed V and J ends, which lost 6 bases and 7 bases, there was a span of 10 bases. CDR3 length: 12 residues. The CDR3 DNA reads TGTGCCAGCAGCCCCCGCATAAATGAGCAGTTCTTC. It encodes CASSPRINEQFF.

Notes on this clone: An end of the junction differs from the germline gene, which may be a read error. The chain combines TRBV7-8 with TRBJ2-5, with D hard to call. The CDR3 has 14 amino acids. CDR1 and CDR2 from the germline V gene are SGHVS and FQNEAQ. The CDR3 sequence is CASSSRMDHETQYF. The DNA for the CDR3 is TGTGCCAGCAGCTCTCGAATGGACCACGAGACCCAGTACTTC.

The V gene is TRBV29-1, the J gene TRBJ1-1; 8 positions match TRBD1. CDR3 length: 15 residues. Germline-derived CDR1 and CDR2 are SQVTM and ANQGSEA. V trimming: 1 base; J trimming: 3 bases; junction bases outside the gene matches: 7. CDR3 bases: TGCAGCGTTGAAGGGCCAGGGGGCGCAGACACTGAAGCTTTCTTT. This codes for CSVEGPGGADTEAFF. Filled out from reference TRBV29-1 and TRBJ1-1, the complete variable domain reads SAVISQKPSRDICQRGTSLTIQCQVDSQVTMMFWYRQQPGQSLTLIATANQGSEATYESGFVIDKFPISRPNLTFSTLTVSNMSPEDSSIYLCSVEGPGGADTEAFFGQGTRLTVV.

This clone was observed a single time. V is TRBV19 and J is TRBJ2-1; 7 nucleotides agree with TRBD1. CDR3 length: 13 residues. Germline V gene lookup returns CDR1 LNHDA and CDR2 SQIVND (reference sequence). V lost 7 bases to trimming and J lost 4 bases; unmatched junction nucleotides: 4. The CDR3 is CASIGQAYNEQFF. The CDR3 DNA follows: TGTGCCAGTATAGGACAGGCATACAATGAGCAGTTCTTC.

The genes are TRBV28 and TRBJ2-7; D uncertain. Trimming shortened V by 2 bases and J by 7 bases, and 12 bases separated the two germline ends. Germline V gene lookup returns CDR1 MDHEN and CDR2 SYDVKM. The CDR3 contains 13 residues. The DNA for the CDR3 is TGTGCCAGCAGTTTACGGAGCCTCGGGGAGCAGTACTTC. This codes for CASSLRSLGEQYF.

The chain links TRBV18 to TRBJ1-2; D call uncertain. Trimming pared 6 bases from V and 3 bases from J, leaving 26 bases between. CDR1 is KGHSH, CDR2 LQKENI, per germline. CDR3 length: 18 residues. The CDR3 reads CASSPATLSARADYGYTF. In DNA, the CDR3 is TGTGCCAGCTCCCCGGCGACCCTATCAGCCCGGGCGGACTATGGCTACACCTTC.

The rearrangement joins TRBV7-2 to TRBJ2-7; D is ambiguous. V shed 4 bases and J shed 6 bases, with 10 bases lying between them. The CDR3 covers 12 residues. Germline V gives CDR1 SGHTA, CDR2 FQGNSA. As DNA, the CDR3 is TGTGCCAGCAGCTGGGGATCAGGCGAGCAGTACTTC. Its translation: CASSWGSGEQYF.

This clone has only one observation. The chain uses TRBV5-5 and TRBJ2-7; TRBD2 is a possible D gene (5 bases). Trimming stripped 1 base from V and 3 bases from J, with 14 bases between. The germline V gene has CDR1 SGHKS and CDR2 YYEKEE (reference sequence). This CDR3 has 15 residues. DNA for the CDR3: TGTGCCAGCAGCTTGCTCGGTCAAGGACTCTACGAGCAGTACTTC. This encodes CASSLLGQGLYEQYF. Filled out from reference TRBV5-5 and TRBJ2-7, the complete variable domain reads DAGVTQSPTHLIKTRGQQVTLRCSPISGHKSVSWYQQVLGQGPQFIFQYYEKEERGRGNFPDRFSARQFPNYSSELNVNALLLGDSALYLCASSLLGQGLYEQYFGPGTRLTVT.

The V gene is TRBV4-2, the J gene TRBJ1-3; D remains unclear. Germline V gives CDR1 LGHNA, CDR2 YNFKEQ. V dropped 1 base and J dropped 6 bases, with 13 bases sitting between them. The CDR3 contains 15 residues. The CDR3 loop is CASSQGVVGINTIYF. As DNA, the CDR3 is TGTGCCAGCAGCCAAGGTGTCGTAGGGATAAACACCATATATTTT.

The chain employs TRBV27 and TRBJ2-1; the match to TRBD2 covers 12 bases. Trimming cost V 7 bases and J 7 bases; bases outside gene matches: 14. This CDR3 has 17 residues. Germline CDR1 MNHEY, CDR2 SMNVEV (reference sequence). The CDR3 loop is CASTRGLAGGPGNEQFF. Written as DNA, the CDR3 is TGTGCCAGCACTAGGGGGCTAGCGGGAGGGCCTGGGAATGAGCAGTTCTTC.

This CDR3 reads CAWRLPGTGRYEQYF. CDR3 sequence (DNA): TGTGCCTGGCGCCTCCCCGGGACAGGGAGGTACGAGCAGTACTTC. The rearrangement links TRBV30 to TRBJ2-7, with 9 bases fitting TRBD1. Germline-derived CDR1 and CDR2 are GTSNPN and SVGIG (reference sequence). The CDR3 is made up of 15 amino acids. With 5 bases clipped from V and 4 bases from J, the junction kept 12 bases outside the gene matches.

This clone was observed once. CDR3 residues: CASSSQGDGNIQYF. The CDR3 nucleotides are TGCGCCAGCAGTTCACAGGGGGACGGGAACATTCAGTACTTC. The chain links TRBV5-1 to TRBJ2-4, with 8 positions matching TRBD1. The CDR3 runs to 14 residues. CDR1 is SGHRS, CDR2 YFSETQ, per germline. With V trimmed by 5 bases and J by 7 bases, 8 bases remained unmatched.

This chain joins TRBV5-1 and TRBJ2-1; D not resolved. V gave up 4 bases and J gave up 0 bases, with 14 bases separating them. In germline, CDR1 is SGHRS, CDR2 YFSETQ. CDR3 length equals 16 residues. CDR3 protein: CASSLLQSPSYNEQFF. The CDR3 DNA reads as TGCGCCAGCAGCCTCTTACAGAGCCCCTCCTACAATGAGCAGTTCTTC.

As concerns this clone: This CDR3 is missing its conserved last phenylalanine or tryptophan, likely due to a read error. The DNA is omitted, as the CDR3 cannot be located on it reliably, and the CDR3 follows TCRdb's listing. The J gene is TRBJ2-7, the V gene TRBV12-1; the D call TRBD1 from the table was never checked on the DNA. TRBV12-1 is noted as a pseudogene. With termini counted, the CDR3 has 11 amino acids. The CDR3 protein is CASSLGSGPPN.

The chain uses TRBV7-2 and TRBJ1-2; D remains ambiguous. This CDR3 comprises 13 residues. Germline assignment: CDR1 SGHTA and CDR2 FQGNSA. V lost 1 base and J 6 bases, leaving 9 bases between the germline ends. CDR3 amino acids: CASSLEGGNGYTF. The CDR3 DNA reads TGTGCCAGCAGCTTAGAGGGCGGGAATGGCTACACCTTC.

On this clone: The identical CDR3 is also encoded by other nucleotide sequences in the sample. The chain joins TRBV7-3 to TRBJ2-5; no reliable D call. Trimming removed 2 bases at V and 0 bases at J, with 4 bases between. Germline CDR1 and CDR2: SGHTA and FQGTGA. The CDR3 covers 13 residues. The CDR3 loop reads CASSLVNQETQYF. CDR3 bases: TGTGCCAGCAGCTTAGTTAACCAAGAGACCCAGTACTTC.

The sample holds a few counts of this clone. The chain carries TRBV5-6 and TRBJ1-2; 9 bases are a match to TRBD1. CDR3 length: 16 amino acids. Germline CDR1 reads SGHDT; CDR2 reads YYEEEE. V shed 1 base, J shed 8 bases, and the junction held 12 bases outside the gene matches. This CDR3 is CASSLPAGQGGRGYTF. CDR3 in DNA: TGTGCCAGCAGCTTGCCAGCGGGACAGGGAGGTAGAGGCTACACCTTC.

The chain has TRBV5-1 and TRBJ1-1; D remains ambiguous. The V gene's germline CDR1 is SGHRS and CDR2 YFSETQ. The CDR3 is made up of 14 amino acids. V lost 4 bases and J 1 base, leaving 11 bases between the germline ends. The CDR3 coding sequence is TGCGCCAGCAGCACCGGACCGGAGAACACTGAAGCTTTCTTT. It is translated as CASSTGPENTEAFF.

The chain joins TRBV6-5 to TRBJ2-2; tentative D call: TRBD1 (6 bases). Per germline, CDR1 MNHEY and CDR2 SVGAGI. CDR3 length: 15 residues. With 4 bases removed from V and 0 bases from J, the gap between germline ends came to 9 bases. In DNA form, the CDR3 reads TGTGCCAGCAGTTCCTACAGGGCGAACACCGGGGAGCTGTTTTTT. Residues: CASSSYRANTGELFF.

About this clone itself: Other nucleotide sequences from this sample produce the same CDR3. The V and J genes are TRBV9 and TRBJ2-5; D unresolved. The CDR3 has 13 amino acids. The V end was cut by 0 bases, the J end by 0 bases, with 3 bases between. Germline-derived CDR1 and CDR2 are SGDLS and YYNGEE. As DNA, the CDR3 is TGTGCCAGCAGCGTAGCGAACCAAGAGACCCAGTACTTC. This translates into CASSVANQETQYF.

This chain joins TRBV6-1 and TRBJ2-1; D gene ambiguous. CDR1 is MNHNS and CDR2 is SASEGT in the germline V gene. CDR3 length: 13 amino acids. Trimming shortened V by 7 bases and J by 2 bases, and 9 bases separated the two germline ends. The DNA for the CDR3 is TGTGCCAGCATTCGTACTACCTACAATGAGCAGTTCTTC. Its translation is CASIRTTYNEQFF.

CDR3 sequence (DNA): TGCGCCAGCAGCCAATTTGGACAGGGGGGGAACACCGGGGAGCTGTTTTTT. Its translation: CASSQFGQGGNTGELFF. The rearrangement uses TRBV4-1 and TRBJ2-2; 10 nucleotides match TRBD1. The germline V gene has CDR1 MGHRA and CDR2 YSYEKL. This CDR3 contains 17 residues. Trimming took 2 bases from V and 1 from J; bases not matched to a gene: 4.

This chain connects TRBV7-9 to TRBJ1-1; no clear D. The CDR3 has 11 amino acids. V was pared by 5 bases and J by 4 bases, with 5 bases between. CDR1 is SEHNR, CDR2 FQNEAQ, per germline (reference sequence). DNA for the CDR3: TGTGCCAGCAGCACCCGCACTGAAGCTTTCTTT. Its translation is CASSTRTEAFF.